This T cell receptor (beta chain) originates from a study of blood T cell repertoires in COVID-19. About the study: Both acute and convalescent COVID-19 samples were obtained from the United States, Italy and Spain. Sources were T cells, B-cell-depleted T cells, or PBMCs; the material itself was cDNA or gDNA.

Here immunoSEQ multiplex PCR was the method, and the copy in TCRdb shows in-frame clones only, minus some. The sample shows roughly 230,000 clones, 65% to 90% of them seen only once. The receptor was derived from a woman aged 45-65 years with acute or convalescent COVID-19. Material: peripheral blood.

CDR3: CASSGGTERRDTQYF. CDR3 bases: TGTGCCAGCTCGGGGGGGACAGAGCGAAGAGATACGCAGTATTTT. This rearrangement joins TRBV6-5 to TRBJ2-3; TRBD2 is a possible D gene (8 bases). The CDR3 sequence is 15 residues long. V was trimmed by 8 bases and J by 5 bases, leaving 20 bases between them. Per the germline V gene, CDR1 is MNHEY and CDR2 is SVGAGI.